This T cell receptor beta chain was captured in a study of blood T cell repertoires in COVID-19. CDR1 SNHLY and CDR2 FYNNEI come from the germline V gene. The CDR3 contains 15 residues. Trimming pared 1 base from V and 0 bases from J, leaving 7 bases between. As handled by the study authors: Reference gene primer amplification yielded estimated nucleated cell counts. Method: immunoSEQ multiplex PCR; TCRdb's copy keeps in-frame clones and lacks some. The V and J calls and clone size were taken over from that table, and D and trimming were inferred from the DNA. The table shows 300,000 to 400,000 clones, with more than 70% occurring only once. One Seattle source followed patients from active infection through their disease course.

This rearrangement joins TRBV2 to TRBJ1-5; no clear D. This TCR came from a woman between 70 and 85 years old with COVID-19, enrolled during active disease. Material for sequencing was peripheral blood. CDR3 in amino acids: CASSEDRYSNQPQHF. The CDR3 DNA reads as TGTGCCAGCAGTGAAGACAGATATAGCAATCAGCCCCAGCATTTT.